The TCR beta chain under discussion was sequenced for a study of CD8 T cells in ankylosing spondylitis. Study conclusions and caveats: Before this, some motif variants had been reported in reactive arthritis synovial fluid and blood. Disease-linked clones reportedly showed significant enrichment in matched ankylosing spondylitis synovial fluid. Relatively scarce in peripheral blood, disease-linked clones were CD8+. Within ankylosing spondylitis blood, a TCR beta motif made up of roughly eight highly homologous variants appeared to be characteristic.

This CDR3 comprises 12 residues. The germline gives CDR1 KGHDR, CDR2 SFDVKD. Trimming shortened V by 1 base and J by 8 bases, and 8 bases separated the two germline ends. Library preparation for TCR beta used quantitative 5'-RACE with molecular barcodes. TCRdb called the 5' RACE reads again in MiXCR, with one record for every CDR3 protein. The sample lists 670,000 or so distinct CDR3 sequences, 15% to 20% occurring once. Note on this clonotype: What it binds is not known.

The J gene is TRBJ2-7, the V gene TRBV24-1; D is possibly TRBD1 (5 bases). The sequenced sample consisted of blood, either unsorted or a sorted T cell fraction (not recorded which). The receptor was derived from a male donor with ankylosing spondylitis. The CDR3 protein is CATSDFQGKQYF. The CDR3 coding sequence is TGTGCCACCAGTGATTTTCAGGGAAAGCAGTACTTC.